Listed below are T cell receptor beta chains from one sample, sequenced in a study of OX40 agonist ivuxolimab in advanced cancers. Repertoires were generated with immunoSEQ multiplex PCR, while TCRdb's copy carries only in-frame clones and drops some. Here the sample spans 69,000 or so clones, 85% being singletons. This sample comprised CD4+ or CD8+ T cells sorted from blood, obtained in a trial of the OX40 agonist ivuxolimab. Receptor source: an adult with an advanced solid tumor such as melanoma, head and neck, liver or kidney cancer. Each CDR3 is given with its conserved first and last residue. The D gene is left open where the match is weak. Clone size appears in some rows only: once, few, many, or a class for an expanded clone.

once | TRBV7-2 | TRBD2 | CASSSIAGAFSTQYF
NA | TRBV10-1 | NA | CASSESPGRMNTEAFF
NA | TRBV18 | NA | CASSQRWGTEAFF
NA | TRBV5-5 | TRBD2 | CASSSTPGRVQETQYF
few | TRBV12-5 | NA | CASNRGTDYGYTF
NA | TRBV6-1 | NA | CASSEAGEGYGYTF
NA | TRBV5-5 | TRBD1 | CASSSSWDRDQETQYF
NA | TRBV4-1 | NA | CASSQERSAGKAGELFF
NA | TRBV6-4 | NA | CASSSRDIQYF
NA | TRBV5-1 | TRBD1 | CASSGDRGHEQYF
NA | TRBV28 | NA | CASRTGAGSAQIEYF
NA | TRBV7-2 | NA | CASRAGENTGELFF
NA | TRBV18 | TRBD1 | CASLKTGKNTGELFF
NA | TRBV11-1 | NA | CASSTGRAYEQYF
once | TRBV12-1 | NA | CASSFGGGPAQETQYF
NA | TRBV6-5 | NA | CASSYSDKPTNEKLFF
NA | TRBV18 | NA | CASSPPQGANYGYTF